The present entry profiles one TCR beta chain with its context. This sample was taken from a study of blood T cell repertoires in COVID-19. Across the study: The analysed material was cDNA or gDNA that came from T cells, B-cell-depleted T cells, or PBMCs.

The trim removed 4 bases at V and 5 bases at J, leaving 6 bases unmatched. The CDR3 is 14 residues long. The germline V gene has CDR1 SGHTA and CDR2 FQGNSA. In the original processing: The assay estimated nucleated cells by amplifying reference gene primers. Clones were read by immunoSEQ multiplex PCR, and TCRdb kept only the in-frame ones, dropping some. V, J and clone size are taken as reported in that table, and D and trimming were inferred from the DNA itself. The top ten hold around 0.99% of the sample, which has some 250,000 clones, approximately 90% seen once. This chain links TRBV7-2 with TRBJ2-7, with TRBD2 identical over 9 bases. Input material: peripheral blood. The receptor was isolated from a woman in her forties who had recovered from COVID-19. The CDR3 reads CASSWGGRAHEQYF. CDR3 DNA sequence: TGTGCCAGCAGCTGGGGCGGGAGGGCCCACGAGCAGTACTTC.